This T cell receptor (beta chain) was recovered during a study of CD8+ T cells in alopecia areata (dated by TCRdb to about 2018). Study-wide context: Treated patients were enrolled in an open-label pilot trial of oral tofacitinib, 5 to 10 mg twice daily, for moderate-to-severe alopecia areata. Clonality in the scalp was compared among normal scalp (n=4), patchy alopecia areata scalp (n=8), and alopecia totalis/universalis scalp (n=8). TCRbeta CDR3 regions were amplified by immunoSEQ multiplex PCR using 35 Vbeta forward and 13 Jbeta reverse primers. RNA was obtained with the PAXgene miRNA kit for fixed scalp, the miRNeasy kit for PBMCs, and the RNeasy kit for mouse skin. Human TCRbeta sequencing covered scalp tissue and sorted CD4+ and CD8+ peripheral blood T cells from patchy and totalis/universalis alopecia areata patients and healthy controls. Disease severity in treated patients was measured with the SALT score, which quantifies the percentage of affected scalp surface area. High-throughput TCRbeta sequencing was used to examine T cell clonal expansion in alopecia areata in both the C3H/HeJ mouse model and human patients. Patients received tofacitinib for 6 to 18 months and were then followed off drug for 6 months to check for delayed response and recurrence. Biopsies were taken from tofacitinib-treated patients at baseline and again at 4 and 24 weeks into treatment, and several of those patients also had a later scalp biopsy.

The library was generated by the immunoSEQ multiplex PCR assay. For TCR sequencing, RNA was extracted from every sample and reverse transcribed into cDNA to serve as template. SuperScript III was used for first-strand cDNA synthesis, primed with a 2:1 mix of oligo-dT and random hexamers. A synthetic immune receptor repertoire was used to assess amplification bias, and residual bias was removed computationally. Concerning the study's data processing: Raw reads were preprocessed to remove errors, and CDR3 was defined by IMGT conventions from the conserved cysteine to phenylalanine. Clonality was computed by normalizing Shannon entropy by log2 of the number of productive unique TCRs and subtracting the result from 1. Scalp TCRbeta sequences were cross-referenced with sorted blood CD4 and CD8 repertoires so that the CD4 or CD8 identity of scalp clones could be inferred. TCRdb took over this immuneACCESS table, retaining in-frame rearrangements with V and J assigned. Such tables are incomplete; in checked studies, under half of the missing clones stem from an unresolved V gene, and the remainder is unexplained. From that table come the V and J calls and clone size; the DNA was used to work out D and trimming. Counted in this sample were approximately 100,000 clones; roughly 56% of them appeared once. Less than 20% of the sample belongs to the ten largest clones.

In light of the paper, this sample's treatment or condition label describes: oral pan-JAK inhibitor, 5-10 mg twice daily. From alopecia areata patients, peripheral blood was collected along with lesional scalp punch biopsies. PBMCs were separated by density centrifugation and stained for CD3, CD4 and CD8, after which CD4+ and CD8+ T cells were sorted on a FACSAria. Here is what the overall study found, with its caveats: Scalp TCR repertoire analysis is complicated because resident alphabeta T cells in normal human skin are also sequenced, whereas mouse skin is dominated by gammadelta T cells. Compared with normal scalp, lesional scalp had higher clonality and more expanded CD8+ clones, particularly in alopecia totalis/universalis, a pattern that suggests antigenic drive. Because the treated cohort was small and had only one nonresponder, larger studies are needed to examine links between baseline CD8+ expansion and response. Many expanded lesional clones persisted in scalp and blood during tofacitinib treatment, which may partly explain relapse after stopping treatment. Compared with mice, TCR sequences shared between patients were less clear, possibly partly because of HLA diversity across the patient population. With tofacitinib, both scalp clonality and the number of expanded CD8+ clones among the top 100 scalp clones went down significantly.

A word on this clone: Its antigen remains unidentified. No much larger clone exists at a distance of one base, and base qualities are not known.

Deletion took 2 bases off V and 5 bases off J, with a span of 15 bases between the germline ends. Taken from cysteine to phenylalanine, the CDR3 has 16 residues. Left in the record is the CDR3 DNA by itself, 48 bases read in frame from the first base. The germline V gene (reference sequence) supplies CDR1 MNHEY and CDR2 SMNVEV. The receptor's source is a human donor with alopecia areata. The V and J segments used are TRBV27 and TRBJ2-2; the best D guess is TRBD2, with 5 bases matching. The starting material was CD8+ T cells sorted from blood, obtained at roughly week 58, from a patient treated with tofacitinib. The CDR3 is CASSLGVGWRTGELFF. The nucleotide sequence reads TGTGCCAGCAGTTTAGGGGTAGGCTGGAGGACCGGGGAGCTGTTTTTT.